A selection of T cell receptor beta chains follows, all from one sample in a study of blood T cells in healthy people across ages. TCRdb fed the 5' RACE reads into MiXCR, producing one record per CDR3 protein. The sample contains roughly 800,000 distinct CDR3 sequences, roughly 64% of which appear only once. The sample was blood. The receptors come from a man aged 25 to 40 in good health. The CDR3 runs from the conserved cysteine through the conserved F or W. D genes are given only for firm matches. Expanded clones are given a class, and other clones once, few, many or no size at all.

J gene | D gene | clone size | V gene | CDR3 protein | CDR3 DNA
TRBJ2-1 | . | many | TRBV29-1 | CSVPTDYNEQFF | TGCAGCGTTCCGACGGATTACAATGAGCAGTTCTTC
TRBJ2-1 | . | . | TRBV4-3 | CASRPDYSSYNEQFF | TGCGCCAGCAGACCTGACTATAGCTCCTACAATGAGCAGTTCTTC
TRBJ1-2 | . | . | TRBV7-9 | CATGAGRDGYTF | TGTGCCACTGGAGCCGGACGAGACGGCTACACCTTC
TRBJ1-2 | TRBD1 | . | TRBV6-2/TRBV6-3 | CASSTRDSPNTGYGYTF | TGTGCCAGCAGTACCAGGGACAGTCCAAATACTGGCTATGGCTACACCTTC
TRBJ2-1 | TRBD1 | . | TRBV5-6 | CASSKDRGVGSYNEQFF | TGTGCCAGCAGCAAGGACAGGGGGGTCGGCTCCTACAATGAGCAGTTCTTC
TRBJ1-2 | . | few | TRBV6-2/TRBV6-3 | CASSYPSRDPRGSYTF | TGTGCCAGCAGTTACCCCTCCCGGGACCCCCGCGGGAGCTACACCTTC
TRBJ2-1 | . | . | TRBV10-3 | CAISGIGQKNNEQFF | TGTGCCATCAGTGGAATCGGGCAGAAAAACAATGAGCAGTTCTTC
TRBJ1-2 | . | few | TRBV10-3 | CAISDDRLRGYTF | TGTGCCATCAGTGATGACAGGCTGAGAGGCTACACCTTC
TRBJ2-7 | . | . | TRBV7-9 | CAFGEAYEQYF | TGTGCCTTCGGAGAAGCCTACGAGCAGTACTTC
TRBJ2-4 | . | . | TRBV7-9 | CASSRGSFAENIQYF | TGTGCCAGCAGCCGAGGCAGTTTTGCGGAAAACATTCAGTACTTC
TRBJ2-7 | TRBD1 | . | TRBV9 | CASSTQGWHEQYF | TGTGCCAGCAGTACACAGGGGTGGCACGAGCAGTACTTC
TRBJ2-1 | TRBD2 | . | TRBV6-5 | CASSDGLAGLNEQFF | TGTGCCAGCAGCGACGGACTAGCGGGACTGAATGAGCAGTTCTTC
TRBJ2-1 | . | once | TRBV29-1 | CSVEGQRSYNEQFF | TGCAGCGTTGAAGGACAGAGGTCCTACAATGAGCAGTTCTTC
TRBJ2-7 | TRBD2 | . | TRBV5-1 | CASASLGGSSYEQYF | TGCGCCAGCGCATCCTTGGGGGGGAGCTCCTACGAGCAGTACTTC